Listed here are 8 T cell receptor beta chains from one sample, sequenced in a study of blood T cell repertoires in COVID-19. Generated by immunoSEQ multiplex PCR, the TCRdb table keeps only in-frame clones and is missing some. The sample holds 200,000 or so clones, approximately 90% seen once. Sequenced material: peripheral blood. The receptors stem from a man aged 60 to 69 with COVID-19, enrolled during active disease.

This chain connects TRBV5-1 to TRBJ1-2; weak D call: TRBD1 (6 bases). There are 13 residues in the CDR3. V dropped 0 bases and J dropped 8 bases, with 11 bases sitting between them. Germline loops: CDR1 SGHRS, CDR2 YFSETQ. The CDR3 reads CASSLDREYGYTF. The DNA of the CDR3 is TGCGCCAGCAGCTTGGACAGGGAGTACGGCTACACCTTC.

The CDR3 sequence: CASSQDGRLPEAFF. The CDR3 coding sequence is TGTGCCAGCAGCCAAGACGGAAGACTTCCTGAAGCTTTCTTT. The chain recombines TRBV14 with TRBJ1-1; the D is unclear. Germline V gene lookup returns CDR1 SGHDN and CDR2 FVKESK. This CDR3 spans 14 amino acids. V was trimmed by 0 bases and J by 6 bases, leaving 11 bases between them.

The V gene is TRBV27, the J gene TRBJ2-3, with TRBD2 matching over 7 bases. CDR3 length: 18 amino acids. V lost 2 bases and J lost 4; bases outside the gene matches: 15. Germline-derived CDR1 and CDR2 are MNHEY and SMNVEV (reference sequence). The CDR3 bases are TGTGCCAGCAGTTTACGTTTTAGAGGCGGGAGCTTGTCAGATACGCAGTATTTT. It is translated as CASSLRFRGGSLSDTQYF.

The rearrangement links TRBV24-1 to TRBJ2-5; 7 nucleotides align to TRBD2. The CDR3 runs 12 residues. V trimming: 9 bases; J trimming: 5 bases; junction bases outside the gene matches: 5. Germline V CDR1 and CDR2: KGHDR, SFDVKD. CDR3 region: CATQGAGETQYF. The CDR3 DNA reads TGTGCCACCCAGGGAGCGGGGGAGACCCAGTACTTC.

CDR3 sequence: CASSQGGQTSLSEPQHF. CDR3 nucleotides: TGTGCCAGCAGCCAAGGTGGACAGACCTCATTATCGGAGCCCCAGCATTTT. The chain employs TRBV16 and TRBJ1-5; perhaps TRBD1 as D (6 bases). Germline V lookup: CDR1 KGHSY, CDR2 FQNENV. Trimming cost V 2 bases and J 8 bases, with 22 bases left between them. The CDR3 is made up of 17 amino acids. The full variable domain, in which reference TRBV16 and TRBJ1-5 provide the parts outside the CDR3, is GEEVAQTPKHLVRGEGQKAKLYCAPIKGHSYVFWYQQVLKNEFKFLISFQNENVFDETGMPKERFSAKCLPNSPCSLEIQATKLEDSAVYFCASSQGGQTSLSEPQHFGDGTRLSIL.

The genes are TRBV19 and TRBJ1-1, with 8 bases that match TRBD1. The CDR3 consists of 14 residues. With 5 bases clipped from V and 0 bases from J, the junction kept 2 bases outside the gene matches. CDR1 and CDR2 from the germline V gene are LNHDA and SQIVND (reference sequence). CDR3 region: CASSGDRLNTEAFF. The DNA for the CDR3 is TGTGCCAGTAGTGGGGACAGGTTGAACACTGAAGCTTTCTTT.

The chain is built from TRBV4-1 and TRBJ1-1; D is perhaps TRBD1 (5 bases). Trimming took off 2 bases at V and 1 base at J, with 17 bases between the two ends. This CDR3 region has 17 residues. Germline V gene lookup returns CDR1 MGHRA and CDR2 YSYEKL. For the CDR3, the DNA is TGCGCCAGCAGCCAACCTCGGTCCTCGGGGGGGAACACTGAAGCTTTCTTT. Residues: CASSQPRSSGGNTEAFF.

Here the CDR3 reads CASSRLAGGLSEQFF. The DNA of the CDR3 is TGTGCCAGCAGTCGCCTAGCGGGGGGGCTAAGTGAGCAGTTCTTC. The chain combines TRBV6-4 with TRBJ2-1, with 12 positions matching TRBD2. Germline V gives CDR1 MRHNA, CDR2 SNTAGT. CDR3 length: 15 amino acids. With 5 bases clipped from V and 9 bases from J, the junction kept 8 bases outside the gene matches.